The rows below give T cell receptor beta chains drawn from one sample of a study of regulatory T cells in long-lasting Graves disease. One entry per CDR3 protein, called by TCRdb with MiXCR from the multiplex PCR reads. The sample includes around 250,000 distinct CDR3 sequences, approximately 18% of them seen just once. The sample was also linked to a second study, of T cells in Graves' hyperthyroidism and ophthalmopathy.

The sequenced sample was peripheral blood mononuclear cells (PBMCs), obtained at new diagnosis, from a patient treated with antithyroid drugs. The receptors shown here come from a woman in her twenties or thirties with Graves disease. CDR3s include the opening cysteine and the closing phenylalanine or tryptophan. The order of the fields is CDR3 DNA, CDR3 protein, clone size, V gene, J gene, D gene. The D gene is left open where the match is weak. Expanded clones get a size class; other rows say once, few or many, or leave the size out.

CDR3 DNA: TGTGCCAGCTTAACTTTGGGCAATCAGTCCCAGCATTTT
CDR3 protein: CASLTLGNQSQHF
clone size: few
V gene: TRBV6-1
J gene: TRBJ1-5
D gene: NA

CDR3 DNA: TGCAGTGCTAGAGAACTAGCGGGGGGGCACGGAGAGACCCAGTACTTC
CDR3 protein: CSARELAGGHGETQYF
clone size: many
V gene: TRBV20-1
J gene: TRBJ2-5
D gene: TRBD2

CDR3 DNA: TGTGCCAGCAGCCCCAGACTAGCGGGGGGCGATGAGCAGTTCTTC
CDR3 protein: CASSPRLAGGDEQFF
clone size: many
V gene: TRBV3-1
J gene: TRBJ2-1
D gene: TRBD2

CDR3 DNA: TGCGCCAGCAGCAAAACCGGGACAGGCAGTCTAGACACTGAAGCTTTCTTT
CDR3 protein: CASSKTGTGSLDTEAFF
clone size: many
V gene: TRBV5-1
J gene: TRBJ1-1
D gene: TRBD1

CDR3 DNA: TGTGCCAGCAGTTCGGACAGGGGGCGGCGATCTGGCTACACCTTC
CDR3 protein: CASSSDRGRRSGYTF
clone size: many
V gene: TRBV6-2/TRBV6-3
J gene: TRBJ1-2
D gene: TRBD1

CDR3 DNA: TGTGCCAGCAGGGAGCTAGCGGGCGCCAATGAGCAGTTCTTC
CDR3 protein: CASRELAGANEQFF
clone size: many
V gene: TRBV11-2
J gene: TRBJ2-1
D gene: TRBD2

CDR3 DNA: TGTGCCAGCAGTTGGGACAGGGAGACCCAGTACTTC
CDR3 protein: CASSWDRETQYF
clone size: NA
V gene: TRBV7-9
J gene: TRBJ2-5
D gene: TRBD1

CDR3 DNA: TGTGCCAGCAGGGTAGGGAATTCACCCCTCCACTTT
CDR3 protein: CASRVGNSPLHF
clone size: many
V gene: TRBV12-3/TRBV12-4
J gene: TRBJ1-6
D gene: NA

CDR3 DNA: TGTGCCAGCGGACCCGGGACAGGGACAGATACGCAGTATTTT
CDR3 protein: CASGPGTGTDTQYF
clone size: many
V gene: TRBV7-9
J gene: TRBJ2-3
D gene: TRBD1

CDR3 DNA: TGCGCCAGCAGCTTGGCCGGGGTGGGCTACGAGCAGTACTTC
CDR3 protein: CASSLAGVGYEQYF
clone size: many
V gene: TRBV5-1
J gene: TRBJ2-7
D gene: NA

CDR3 DNA: TGCGCCAGCAGCTCGGACGGCCCCTACGAGCAGTACTTC
CDR3 protein: CASSSDGPYEQYF
clone size: many
V gene: TRBV5-1
J gene: TRBJ2-7
D gene: NA

CDR3 DNA: TGTGCCAGCAGCTCAGAAGGGACAGCCTGGGGAGATGAGCAGTTCTTC
CDR3 protein: CASSSEGTAWGDEQFF
clone size: many
V gene: TRBV7-2
J gene: TRBJ2-1
D gene: TRBD1

CDR3 DNA: TGTGCCAGCACTGACGTCGGGAATTACACAGATACGCAGTATTTT
CDR3 protein: CASTDVGNYTDTQYF
clone size: many
V gene: TRBV6-1
J gene: TRBJ2-3
D gene: NA

CDR3 DNA: TGTGCCAGCGGCCGGGACAGCCCCTACGAGCAGTACTTC
CDR3 protein: CASGRDSPYEQYF
clone size: many
V gene: TRBV28
J gene: TRBJ2-7
D gene: TRBD1